A selection of T cell receptor beta chains follows, all from one sample in a study of beta chain features in type 1 diabetes. Sequencing was performed with immunoSEQ multiplex PCR; in TCRdb, only in-frame clones are kept and a portion is missing. Of some 360,000 clones in the sample, roughly 9.8% were seen once. Sequenced material: central memory CD4+ T cells from blood. These receptors were collected from a man aged 25-45 years with type 1 diabetes. The CDR3 runs from the conserved cysteine through the conserved F or W. A D gene is named only where the DNA matches it firmly. Rows give clone size only sometimes, using once, few, many, or a class for an expanded clone.

J | V | size | D | DNA | CDR3
TRBJ1-4 | TRBV7-2 | few | TRBD1 | TGTGCCAGCAGCATAGGACAGGGGTATGAAAAACTGTTTTTT | CASSIGQGYEKLFF
TRBJ1-2 | TRBV25-1 | few | NA | TGTGCCAGCAGTGAATCCGTCTATGGCTACACCTTC | CASSESVYGYTF
TRBJ2-2 | TRBV5-4 | many | NA | TGTGCCAGCAGCCGGCAGGACCTTACGGACACCGGGGAGCTGTTTTTT | CASSRQDLTDTGELFF
TRBJ2-1 | TRBV10-3 | few | TRBD1 | TGTGCCACCCGGACAGGGGGCGCCTGGGATGAGCAGTTCTTC | CATRTGGAWDEQFF
TRBJ2-5 | TRBV9 | NA | NA | TGTGCCAGCAGCGTAGCGGGAGCACGGGAGACCCAGTACTTC | CASSVAGARETQYF
TRBJ2-3 | TRBV10-2 | NA | NA | TGCGCCAGCAGACAACAAGCAGGGAGGGGGGCGGATACGCAGTATTTT | CASRQQAGRGADTQYF
TRBJ2-2 | TRBV21-1 | NA | NA | TGTGCCAGCAGCGATCCCCAGATTATAATGGCCGGGGAGCTGTTTTTT | CASSDPQIIMAGELFF
TRBJ2-5 | TRBV7-7 | few | NA | TGTGCTAGCAGTTACCTCCCTTTGCTAGAAGGAGAGACCCAGTACTTC | CASSYLPLLEGETQYF
TRBJ2-2 | TRBV18 | NA | TRBD1 | TGTGCCAGCTCACCCGGACAGGGGGCGGACTCCAAGGAGCTGTTTTTT | CASSPGQGADSKELFF
TRBJ2-2 | TRBV19 | many | TRBD1 | TGTGCCATCTCCAAGGGGGCGGTAGACACCGGGGAGCTGTTTTTT | CAISKGAVDTGELFF
TRBJ2-4 | TRBV28 | many | NA | TGTGCCAGCAGCCCCAGGGGAAACATTCAGTACTTC | CASSPRGNIQYF
TRBJ1-2 | TRBV4-1 | NA | NA | TGCGCCAGCAGCCAAGCGACAGTCAACTATGGCTACACCTTC | CASSQATVNYGYTF
TRBJ2-5 | TRBV6-1 | few | NA | TGTGCCAGCAGTTCCCGACTAGGGGTACAAGAGACCCAGTACTTC | CASSSRLGVQETQYF
TRBJ2-1 | TRBV9 | NA | TRBD2 | TGTGCCAGCAGCGTAGGTGTTACTAGCGGGATGTACAATGAGCAGTTCTTC | CASSVGVTSGMYNEQFF
TRBJ1-1 | TRBV20-1 | few | NA | TGCAGTGCTTACAGGAACACTGAAGCTTTCTTT | CSAYRNTEAFF
TRBJ2-7 | TRBV19 | NA | TRBD1 | TGTGCCAGTAGTAACCAGGGGGCAGCCTCCTACGAGCAGTACTTC | CASSNQGAASYEQYF
TRBJ1-5 | TRBV19 | few | NA | TGTGCCAGTAGTCTCCAGGGTGCGGCTCAGCCCCAGCATTTT | CASSLQGAAQPQHF
TRBJ1-5 | TRBV18 | many | NA | TGTGCCAGCTCACCACCGGCAGCCAGCAATCAGCCCCAGCATTTT | CASSPPAASNQPQHF
TRBJ1-5 | TRBV30 | NA | NA | TGTGCCTGGAGTGGGTTAGGTGGCAATCAGCCCCAGCATTTT | CAWSGLGGNQPQHF
TRBJ1-2 | TRBV28 | many | NA | TGTGCCAGCAAGGAGCGGCTAGAGGGCTACACCTTC | CASKERLEGYTF
TRBJ2-3 | TRBV6-1 | NA | NA | TGTGCCAGCAGTATACGACGGGGACATGGAGATACGCAGTATTTT | CASSIRRGHGDTQYF
TRBJ2-3 | TRBV5-1 | NA | NA | TGCGCCAGCAGCTTCGGGGGCTTTGGAGATACGCAGTATTTT | CASSFGGFGDTQYF
TRBJ1-2 | TRBV4-3 | few | NA | TGCGCCAGCAGCCCTGACGCCATTAACTATGGCTACACCTTC | CASSPDAINYGYTF
TRBJ1-5 | TRBV2 | few | NA | TGTGCCAGCAGTTACACTAGCAATCAGCCCCAGCATTTT | CASSYTSNQPQHF
TRBJ1-1 | TRBV6-6 | few | NA | TGTGCCAGCAGTTACTCGAGCACTGAAGCTTTCTTT | CASSYSSTEAFF